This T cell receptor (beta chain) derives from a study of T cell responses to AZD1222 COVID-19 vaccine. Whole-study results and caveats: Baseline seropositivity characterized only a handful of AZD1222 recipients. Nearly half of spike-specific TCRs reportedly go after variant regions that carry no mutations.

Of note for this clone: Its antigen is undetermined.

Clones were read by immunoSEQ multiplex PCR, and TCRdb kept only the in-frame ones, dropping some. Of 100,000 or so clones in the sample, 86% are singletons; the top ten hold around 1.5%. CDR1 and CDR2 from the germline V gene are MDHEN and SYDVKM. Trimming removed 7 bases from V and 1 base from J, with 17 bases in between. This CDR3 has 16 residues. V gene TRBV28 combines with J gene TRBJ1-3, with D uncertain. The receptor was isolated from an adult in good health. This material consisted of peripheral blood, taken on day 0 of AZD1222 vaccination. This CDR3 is CASTGLARFSGNTIYF. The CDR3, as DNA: TGTGCCAGCACAGGTTTAGCACGCTTTTCTGGAAACACCATATATTTT.